This record looks at one T cell receptor (beta chain) sequence and its context. What it recognizes is unknown. The assay was immunoSEQ multiplex PCR, and TCRdb's table has in-frame clones only and misses some. The sample yields 15,000 to 20,000 clones, roughly 80% seen once. The time point denotes: recipient sample about 28 days before transplant, after cytoreduction. This specimen comes from a study of T cell clonotyping in hematopoietic cell transplantation. Study-level information: Pretransplant recipient samples were taken after cytoreduction.

The CDR3 totals 17 residues. Trimming took 2 bases from V and 3 from J; bases not matched to a gene: 6. Per germline, CDR1 SGHRS and CDR2 YFSETQ. Points from the study as a whole: Graft donor and pretransplant recipient Inverse Simpson Index values predicted broader posttransplant TCR diversity. Recipient TCR diversity dropped after transplant; expanded clonotypes rose from day 30 to 180.

This TCR came from a man in his fifties or sixties with acute myeloid leukemia. Some clones in this sample may be carry-over from other donors' samples. The sequences come from peripheral blood mononuclear cells, collected before stem cell transplant. The V call is TRBV5-1, the J call TRBJ2-5; 14 bases align to TRBD2. The CDR3 region is CASSFGLAGGIEETQYF. The CDR3 DNA follows: TGCGCCAGCAGCTTTGGACTAGCGGGGGGCATTGAAGAGACCCAGTACTTC.